This is a list of T cell receptor beta chains from one sample in a study of blood T cell repertoires in COVID-19. Sequencing was performed with immunoSEQ multiplex PCR; in TCRdb, only in-frame clones are kept and a portion is missing. The sample has 330,000 or so clones, more than 70% seen once; the top ten hold approximately 1.9%. Sequenced material: PBMCs or T cells enriched from blood (not recorded which). Receptors originate from a man aged 35-49 years in a cohort exposed to, infected with or recovered from COVID-19 (not recorded which). CDR3s include the opening cysteine and the closing phenylalanine or tryptophan. D genes are given only for firm matches. Some rows have no size entry. The others give once, few or many, or a class for an expanded clone.

TRBJ2-3,TRBD2,TRBV20-1,-,CSASLGLAGVFTDTQYF,TGCAGTGCTAGTTTAGGACTAGCGGGAGTTTTTACAGATACGCAGTATTTT
TRBJ1-1,-,TRBV27,-,CASSFGGRNTEAFF,TGTGCCAGCAGTTTCGGGGGGAGGAACACTGAAGCTTTCTTT
TRBJ1-2,-,TRBV30,-,CAWTQGTHHGYTF,TGTGCCTGGACCCAGGGGACCCATCATGGCTACACCTTC
TRBJ2-3,TRBD2,TRBV15,-,CATSRDSREVAGHADTQYF,TGTGCCACCAGCAGAGATTCTAGAGAGGTAGCGGGCCACGCAGATACGCAGTATTTT
TRBJ2-1,TRBD2,TRBV19,once,CASSITTSGMYNEQFF,TGTGCCAGTAGTATAACAACTAGCGGAATGTACAATGAGCAGTTCTTC
TRBJ1-1,-,TRBV2,-,CARGGGNTEAFF,TGTGCCAGGGGCGGGGGAAACACTGAAGCTTTCTTT
TRBJ2-5,-,TRBV12-3/TRBV12-4,once,CASSSGLLKTQYF,TGTGCCAGCAGTTCCGGACTTTTAAAGACCCAGTACTTC
TRBJ2-3,-,TRBV29-1,-,CSSRAGGGTDTQYF,TGCAGCTCCCGGGCCGGAGGCGGCACAGATACGCAGTATTTT
TRBJ1-2,-,TRBV4-2,-,CASSPGTSEGYTF,TGTGCCAGCAGCCCTGGTACTTCCGAGGGCTACACCTTC
TRBJ2-3,-,TRBV15,-,CATSKDPAADTQYF,TGTGCCACCAGCAAAGACCCGGCGGCAGATACGCAGTATTTT